What follows describes a single TCR beta chain. Its specificity is unknown. The entry originates in a study of circulating tumor DNA in untreated peripheral T-cell lymphoma. Overall study results and limits: In 75% to 85% of patients, tumor-specific clonotypes were identified.

The V and J ends lost 5 bases and 5 bases respectively, with 15 bases between them. CDR1 MNHGY and CDR2 SAAAGT come from the germline V gene. The CDR3 length is 14 residues. The repertoire was sequenced with immunoSEQ multiplex PCR; TCRdb's copy has only in-frame clones and lacks some. The table includes thousands of clones, roughly 80% detected once. The tumor tissue sample was taken at baseline before any treatment. The rearrangement links TRBV6-8 to TRBJ1-2; no clear D gene. The sequence was collected from a human donor with peripheral T-cell lymphoma. Sequencing was done on a sample of tumor tissue. This CDR3 reads CASSPSFEGYGYTF. CDR3 coding DNA: TGTGCCAGCAGTCCCAGTTTTGAAGGATATGGCTACACCTTC.